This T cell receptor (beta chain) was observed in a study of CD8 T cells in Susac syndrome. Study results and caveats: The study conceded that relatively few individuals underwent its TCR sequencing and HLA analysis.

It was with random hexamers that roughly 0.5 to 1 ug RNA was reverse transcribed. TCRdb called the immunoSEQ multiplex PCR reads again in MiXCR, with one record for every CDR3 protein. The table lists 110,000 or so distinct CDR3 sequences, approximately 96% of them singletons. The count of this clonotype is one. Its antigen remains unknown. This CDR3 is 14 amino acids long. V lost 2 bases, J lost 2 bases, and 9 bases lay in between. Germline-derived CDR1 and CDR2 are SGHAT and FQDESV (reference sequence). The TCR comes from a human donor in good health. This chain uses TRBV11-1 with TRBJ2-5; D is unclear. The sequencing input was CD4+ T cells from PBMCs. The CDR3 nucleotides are TGTGCCAGCAGCTTACGGCTACAACAAGAGACCCAGTACTTC. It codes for CASSLRLQQETQYF.